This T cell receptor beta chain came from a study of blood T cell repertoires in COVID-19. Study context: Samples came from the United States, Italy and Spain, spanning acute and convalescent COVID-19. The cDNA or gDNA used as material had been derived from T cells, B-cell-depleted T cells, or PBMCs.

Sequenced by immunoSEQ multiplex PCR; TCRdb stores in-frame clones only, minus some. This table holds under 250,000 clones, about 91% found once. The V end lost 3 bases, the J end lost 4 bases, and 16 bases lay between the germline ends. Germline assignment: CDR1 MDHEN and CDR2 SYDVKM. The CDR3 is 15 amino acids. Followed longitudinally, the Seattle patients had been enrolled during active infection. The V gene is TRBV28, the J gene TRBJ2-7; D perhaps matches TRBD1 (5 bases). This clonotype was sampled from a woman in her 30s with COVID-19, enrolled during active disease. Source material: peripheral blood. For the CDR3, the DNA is TGTGCCAGCAGTTTGTCCAGGGCCCCCTCATACGAGCAGTACGTC. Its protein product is CASSLSRAPSYEQYV.